This T cell receptor (beta chain) was recovered during a study of blood T cells in healthy people across ages. Germline-derived CDR1 and CDR2 are LGHDT and YNNKEL (reference sequence). V shed 0 bases, J shed 2 bases, and the junction held 12 bases outside the gene matches. The CDR3 length is 18 residues. Study-wide results and caveats: Conclusively comparing naive with antigen-experienced cells was impossible with unsorted PBMCs. While age rose, TCR beta diversity per million T cells dropped in a roughly linear way. Nothing was known about donor CMV status, and this possibly confounded expanded clonotype changes.

A note on this clonotype: Its specificity is not known.

With a J-beta primer mix and a sample-barcoded 5' primer, a second PCR ran roughly 6 to 11 cycles. MiXCR, applied by TCRdb to the 5' RACE reads, yields one record per CDR3 protein. Among about 640,000 distinct CDR3 sequences listed, 58% were seen once. Sequences were obtained from blood. The J gene is TRBJ2-7, the V gene TRBV3-1; 8 bases map to TRBD2. The receptor was derived from a man aged 60 to 75 in good health. CDR3 protein: CASSQEYLAGPTPYEQYF. As DNA, the CDR3 is TGTGCCAGCAGCCAAGAATACTTAGCGGGGCCTACCCCCTACGAGCAGTACTTC.